The source of this TCR beta chain is a study of cytomegalovirus exposure and HLA in healthy donors. Whole-study results and caveats: One variant, a missense change in DCLRE1C, was linked in a later analysis to TCR beta V- and J-gene trimming. One later analysis reportedly identified an Asian-associated ancestry cluster that showed fewer N-insertions than the approximately 700-donor mean.

This clone was found a few times. The antigen is undetermined. CDR1 and CDR2 (germline): MGHDK, SYGVNS. The CDR3 has 14 residues. The V end was cut by 6 bases, the J end by 4 bases, with 13 bases between. The study ran its PCR with 60 Vbeta and 13 Jbeta primers. TCRdb keeps only in-frame clones here, not all; method: immunoSEQ multiplex PCR. The sample holds 90,000 to 110,000 clones; about 12% are singletons and the top ten take around 16%. The chain links TRBV25-1 to TRBJ1-5, with a weak D call TRBD1 (5 bases). This TCR was recovered from a man aged 40-55 years in good health and CMV-seropositive. Input material: PBMCs. CDR3 residues: CASSSYRGNQPQHF. As DNA, the CDR3 is TGTGCCAGCAGCTCTTATCGGGGGAATCAGCCCCAGCATTTT.